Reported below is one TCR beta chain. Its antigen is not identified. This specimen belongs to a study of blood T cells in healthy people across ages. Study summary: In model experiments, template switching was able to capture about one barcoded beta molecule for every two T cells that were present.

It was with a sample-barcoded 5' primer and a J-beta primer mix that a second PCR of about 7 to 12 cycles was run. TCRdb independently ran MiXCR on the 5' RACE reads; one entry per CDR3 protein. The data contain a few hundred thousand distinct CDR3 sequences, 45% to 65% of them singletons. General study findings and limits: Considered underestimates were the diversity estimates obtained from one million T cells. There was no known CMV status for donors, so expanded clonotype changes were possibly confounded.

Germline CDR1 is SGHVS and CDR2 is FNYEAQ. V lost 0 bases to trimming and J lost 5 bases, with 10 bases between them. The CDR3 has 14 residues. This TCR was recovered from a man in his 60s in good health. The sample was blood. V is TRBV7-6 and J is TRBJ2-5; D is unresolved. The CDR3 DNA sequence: TGTGCCAGCAGCTTAGCGGCCGGGTCGGAGACCCAGTACTTC. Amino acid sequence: CASSLAAGSETQYF. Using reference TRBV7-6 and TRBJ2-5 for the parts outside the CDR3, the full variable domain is GAGVSQSPRYKVTKRGQDVALRCDPISGHVSLYWYRQALGQGPEFLTYFNYEAQQDKSGLPNDRFSAERPEGSISTLTIQRTEQRDSAMYRCASSLAAGSETQYFGPGTRLLVL.